The following is a T cell receptor (beta chain) sequence with its context. Its cognate antigen is unknown. The sample is drawn from a study of T cell responses to AZD1222 COVID-19 vaccine. General observations from the study: Close to half of all spike-specific TCRs reportedly target regions of the variants that are unmutated.

Generated by immunoSEQ multiplex PCR, the TCRdb table keeps only in-frame clones and is missing some. The table lists 90,000 to 110,000 clones, roughly 89% of them singletons, with 40% to 55% in the top ten. V shed 4 bases and J shed 9 bases, with 16 bases lying between them. There are 14 residues in the CDR3. Germline CDR1 and CDR2: LGHNA and YNFKEQ. This receptor was identified in an adult who received the AZD1222 COVID-19 vaccine. The sequenced sample was peripheral blood, obtained 28 days after the second AZD1222 dose. The gene calls are TRBV4-2 and TRBJ2-1; D is perhaps TRBD1 or TRBD2 (5 bases each). The CDR3 protein is CASSPGDLRLEQFF. DNA of the CDR3: TGTGCCAGCAGCCCCGGGGACCTCAGGCTTGAGCAGTTCTTC.